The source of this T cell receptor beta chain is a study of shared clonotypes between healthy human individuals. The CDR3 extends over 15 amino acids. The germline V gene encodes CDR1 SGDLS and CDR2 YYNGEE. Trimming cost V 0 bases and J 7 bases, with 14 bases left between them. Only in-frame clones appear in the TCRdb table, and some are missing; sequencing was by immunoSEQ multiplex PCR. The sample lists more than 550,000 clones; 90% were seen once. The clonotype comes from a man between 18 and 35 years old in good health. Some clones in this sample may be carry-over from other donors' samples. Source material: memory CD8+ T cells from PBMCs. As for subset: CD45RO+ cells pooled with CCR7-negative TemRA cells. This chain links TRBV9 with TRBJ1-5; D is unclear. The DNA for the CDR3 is TGTGCCAGCAGCGTAGGTGCGGCCGTGGGGCAGCCCCAGCATTTT. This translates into CASSVGAAVGQPQHF.